This T cell receptor beta chain is drawn from a study of post-analysis software for immune sequencing data. Turning to the study itself: The study covered relapsing-remitting, secondary progressive and progressive-relapsing courses of multiple sclerosis. Overall study findings and caveats: Significantly decreased normalized Chao1 diversity was recorded for multiple sclerosis patients relative to controls. F-measure co-clustering was strong for batch-matched samples.

Unique molecular identifiers tagged the TCR beta cDNA libraries. TCRdb fed the PCR reads into MiXCR, producing one record per CDR3 protein. The sample consists of a few hundred thousand distinct CDR3 sequences, 36% of them appearing once. This clonotype appeared many times. Its antigen is still unknown. This clonotype was obtained from a girl between 5 and 17 years old with multiple sclerosis. Sequencing was done on a sample of blood.

The CDR3: CSVLLWDARPYSYEQYF. The CDR3 coding sequence is TGCAGTGTTCTTCTCTGGGACGCGCGACCCTATAGCTACGAGCAGTACTTC. The rearrangement uses TRBV20-1 and TRBJ2-7; D is tentatively TRBD1 or TRBD2 (5 bases each). The CDR3 length is 17 residues. V lost 7 bases and J lost 3, with 28 bases in between. CDR1 is DFQATT, CDR2 SNEGSKA, per germline (reference sequence).